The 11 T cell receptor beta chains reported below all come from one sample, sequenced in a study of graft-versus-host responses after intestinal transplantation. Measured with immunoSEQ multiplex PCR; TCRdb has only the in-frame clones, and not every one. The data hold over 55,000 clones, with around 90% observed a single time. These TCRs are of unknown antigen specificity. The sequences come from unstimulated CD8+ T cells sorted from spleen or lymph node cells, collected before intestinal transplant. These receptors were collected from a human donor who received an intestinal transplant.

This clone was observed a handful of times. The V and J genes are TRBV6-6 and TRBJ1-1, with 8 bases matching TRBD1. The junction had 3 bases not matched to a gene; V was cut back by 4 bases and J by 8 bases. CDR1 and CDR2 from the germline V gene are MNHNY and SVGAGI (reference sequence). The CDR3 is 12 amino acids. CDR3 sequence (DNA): TGTGCCAGCAGTTTCCGGGACAGGGAAGCTTTCTTT. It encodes CASSFRDREAFF.

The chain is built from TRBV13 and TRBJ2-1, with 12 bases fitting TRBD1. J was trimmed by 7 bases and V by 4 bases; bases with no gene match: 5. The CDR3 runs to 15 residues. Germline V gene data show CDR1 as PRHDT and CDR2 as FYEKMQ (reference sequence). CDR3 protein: CASSSGQGAGNEQFF. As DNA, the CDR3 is TGTGCCAGCAGCTCGGGACAGGGGGCAGGGAATGAGCAGTTCTTC.

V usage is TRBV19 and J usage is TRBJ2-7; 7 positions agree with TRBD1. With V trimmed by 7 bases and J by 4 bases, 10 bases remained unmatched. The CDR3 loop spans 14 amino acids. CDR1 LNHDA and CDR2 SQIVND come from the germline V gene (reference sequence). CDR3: CASKPDRAGYEQYF. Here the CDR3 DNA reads TGTGCCAGTAAGCCCGACAGGGCGGGTTACGAGCAGTACTTC.

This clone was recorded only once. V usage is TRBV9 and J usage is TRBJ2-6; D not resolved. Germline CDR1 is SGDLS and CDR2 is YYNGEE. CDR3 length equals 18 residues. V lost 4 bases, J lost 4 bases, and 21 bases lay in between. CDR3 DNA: TGTGCCAGCAGCACCCCCAGTTTAACAGAGCCAGGGGCCAACGTCCTGACTTTC. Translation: CASSTPSLTEPGANVLTF. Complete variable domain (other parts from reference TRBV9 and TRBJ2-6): DSGVTQTPKHLITATGQRVTLRCSPRSGDLSVYWYQQSLDQGLQFLIQYYNGEERAKGNILERFSAQQFPDLHSELNLSSLELGDSALYFCASSTPSLTEPGANVLTFGAGSRLTVL.

The CDR3 here is CASSFTDRDYEQYF. In DNA, the CDR3 is TGTGCCAGCAGCTTCACCGACAGAGACTACGAGCAGTACTTC. This chain links TRBV13 with TRBJ2-7; TRBD1 is a possible D gene (5 bases). There are 14 residues in the CDR3. Germline CDR1 reads PRHDT; CDR2 reads FYEKMQ (reference sequence). The ends were cut back, 3 bases at V and 3 bases at J, with 12 bases in the middle.

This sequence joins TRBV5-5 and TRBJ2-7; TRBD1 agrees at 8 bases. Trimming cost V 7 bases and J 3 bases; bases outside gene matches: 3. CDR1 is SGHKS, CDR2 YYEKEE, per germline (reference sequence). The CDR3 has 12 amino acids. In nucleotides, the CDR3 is TGTGCCAGCCAGACAGGGGACTACGAGCAGTACTTC. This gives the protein CASQTGDYEQYF.

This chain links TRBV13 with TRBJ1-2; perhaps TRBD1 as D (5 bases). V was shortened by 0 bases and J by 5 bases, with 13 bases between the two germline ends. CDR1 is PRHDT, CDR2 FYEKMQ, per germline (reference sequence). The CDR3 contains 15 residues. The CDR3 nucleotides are TGTGCCAGCAGCTTAGGCCAGAGGACACTATATGGCTACACCTTC. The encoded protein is CASSLGQRTLYGYTF.

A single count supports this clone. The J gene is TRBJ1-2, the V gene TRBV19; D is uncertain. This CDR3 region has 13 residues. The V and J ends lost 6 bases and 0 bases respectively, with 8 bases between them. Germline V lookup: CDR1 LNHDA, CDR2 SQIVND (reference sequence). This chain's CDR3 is CASREGSNYGYTF. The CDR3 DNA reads TGTGCCAGTAGAGAGGGCTCTAACTATGGCTACACCTTC.

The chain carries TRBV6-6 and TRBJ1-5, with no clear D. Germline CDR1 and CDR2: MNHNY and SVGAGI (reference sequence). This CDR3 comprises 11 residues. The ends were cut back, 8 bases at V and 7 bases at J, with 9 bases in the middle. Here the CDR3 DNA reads TGTGCCAGCTCGGCGGGGCAGCCCCAGCATTTT. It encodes CASSAGQPQHF.

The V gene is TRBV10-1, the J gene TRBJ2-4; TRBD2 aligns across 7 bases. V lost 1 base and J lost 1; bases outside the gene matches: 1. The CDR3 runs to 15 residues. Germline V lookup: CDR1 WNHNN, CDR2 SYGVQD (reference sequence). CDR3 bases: TGCGCCAGCAGTGAGTGGGGGGGGGCCAAAAACATTCAGTACTTC. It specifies CASSEWGGAKNIQYF.

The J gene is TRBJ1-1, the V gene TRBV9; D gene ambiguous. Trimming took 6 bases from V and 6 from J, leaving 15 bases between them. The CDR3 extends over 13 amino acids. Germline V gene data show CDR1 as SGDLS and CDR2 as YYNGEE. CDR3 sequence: CASTGGGEAEAFF. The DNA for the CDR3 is TGTGCCAGCACCGGAGGTGGAGAGGCTGAAGCTTTCTTT.